The present T cell receptor (beta chain) was sequenced within a study of Ad26.COV2.S vaccination and SARS-CoV-2 variants. For the study at large: Ad26.COV2.S given intramuscularly, once or twice 56 days apart.

Indicated treatment: about 20 received Ad26.COV2.S at low or high dose, single or two shots; several received placebo; per-sample allocation not given. Sampling took place 63 days after the first vaccine or placebo injection. As regards this clone: The target antigen is unknown.

This CDR3 contains 14 residues. Germline V gene sequence: CDR1 MDHEN, CDR2 SYDVKM. V was shortened by 1 base and J by 1 base, with 7 bases between the two germline ends. Overall study results and limits: Vaccinated and placebo-treated recipients had similar non-spike TCR breadth.

Profiled with immunoSEQ multiplex PCR; TCRdb holds only in-frame clones, not every one. The table lists around 320,000 clones, around 81% of them singletons. This sequence was found in a person aged 18-60 years who received the Ad26.COV2.S COVID-19 vaccine or a placebo. The gene calls are TRBV28 and TRBJ2-5; no reliable D call. The sequencing used peripheral blood, collected in a trial of Ad26.COV2.S vaccine versus placebo. CDR3 residues: CASSLFSVQETQYF. The DNA for the CDR3 is TGTGCCAGCAGTTTATTTTCCGTCCAAGAGACCCAGTACTTC.